What follows are 21 T cell receptor beta chains derived from one specimen sequenced in a study of cytomegalovirus exposure and HLA in healthy donors. Primers for the PCR totalled 60 Vbeta and 13 Jbeta. Sequenced by immunoSEQ multiplex PCR; TCRdb stores in-frame clones only, minus some. The profile shows fewer than 150,000 clones, 82% of them singletons. Material for sequencing was PBMCs. The source is a male donor in good health and CMV-seronegative.

This clone came up a few times. The V call is TRBV27, the J call TRBJ2-7, with D possibly matching TRBD1 (5 bases). Trimming removed 6 bases from V and 5 bases from J, with 17 bases in between. This CDR3 spans 14 amino acids. CDR1 and CDR2 (germline): MNHEY, SMNVEV (reference sequence). CDR3 in DNA: TGTGCCAGCAGCCCTAATAGCTGGGGCCACGAGCAGTACTTC. Translation gives CASSPNSWGHEQYF.

This clone was detected only once. This chain uses TRBV5-6 with TRBJ2-1, with D possibly TRBD2 on 6 matching bases. Germline CDR1 is SGHDT and CDR2 is YYEEEE. The CDR3 length is 11 residues. V was shortened by 1 base and J by 15 bases, with 11 bases between the two germline ends. The CDR3 protein is CASSLYGSVFF. CDR3 DNA: TGTGCCAGCAGCTTGTACGGGAGTGTGTTCTTC.

The rearrangement links TRBV7-3 to TRBJ2-3; 10 bases map to TRBD2. Germline trimming cut 8 bases from V and 6 bases from J; bases unmatched to any gene: 8. This CDR3 has 14 residues. Germline lookup yields CDR1 SGHTA and CDR2 FQGTGA. CDR3 in amino acids: CASASGSSTDTQYF. As DNA, the CDR3 is TGTGCCAGCGCTAGCGGGAGTTCAACGGATACGCAGTATTTT.

The chain links TRBV10-3 to TRBJ2-5; 9 bases match TRBD2. V was clipped by 6 bases and J by 5 bases; unmatched bases: 7. Germline V gives CDR1 ENHRY, CDR2 SYGVKD. This CDR3 comprises 14 residues. CDR3 sequence (DNA): TGTGCCATCAGGGGCGGGAGGGCCTGGGAGACCCAGTACTTC. This gives the protein CAIRGGRAWETQYF.

This sequence joins TRBV9 and TRBJ2-7, with 10 bases fitting TRBD1. The CDR3 runs to 14 residues. CDR1 and CDR2 (germline): SGDLS, YYNGEE. Trimming at V came to 5 bases and at J to 7 bases, leaving 9 bases not matched to a gene. The CDR3 DNA reads as TGTGCCAGCAGTGGGGGGGACAGGGGATGGGAGCAGTACTTC. Translation: CASSGGDRGWEQYF.

This clone was observed at least ten times. J is TRBJ1-1 and V is TRBV14, with D perhaps matching TRBD1 (6 bases). This CDR3 has 13 amino acids. Germline lookup yields CDR1 SGHDN and CDR2 FVKESK. V was trimmed by 5 bases and J by 0 bases, leaving 7 bases between them. The CDR3 is CASSAGVNTEAFF. The CDR3 DNA reads TGTGCCAGCAGCGCAGGGGTGAACACTGAAGCTTTCTTT.

The rearrangement links TRBV6-5 to TRBJ2-5, with D maybe TRBD2 (6 bases). Judging by the DNA end, TRBJ2-7 fits better; the J call may be wrong. The CDR3 extends over 11 amino acids. Germline loops: CDR1 MNHEY, CDR2 SVGAGI. CDR3 sequence: CASSRGGEQYF. CDR3 coding DNA: TGTGCCAGCAGTCGGGGAGGCGAGCAGTACTTC.

This chain joins TRBV4-2 and TRBJ1-4; D gene ambiguous. V gave up 0 bases and J gave up 7 bases, with 18 bases separating them. CDR1 is LGHNA and CDR2 is YNFKEQ in the germline V gene. The CDR3 has 17 residues. DNA of the CDR3: TGTGCCAGCAGCCAAGATTTACTGAGGGCTAGGAGTGAAAAACTGTTTTTT. Protein: CASSQDLLRARSEKLFF.

This chain joins TRBV4-3 and TRBJ1-5, with D unresolved. Germline V CDR1 and CDR2: LGHNA, YSLEER. This CDR3 region has 16 residues. The V end was cut by 0 bases, the J end by 0 bases, with 9 bases between. The CDR3 is CASSQEWQYSNQPQHF. For the CDR3, the DNA is TGCGCCAGCAGCCAAGAGTGGCAGTATAGCAATCAGCCCCAGCATTTT.

This clone was counted once. V is TRBV6-5 and J is TRBJ2-1; a weak D match, TRBD1 (6 bases). The CDR3 totals 14 residues. Germline CDR1 and CDR2: MNHEY and SVGAGI. Trimming cost V 5 bases and J 10 bases, with 18 bases left between them. Here the CDR3 reads CASSPGESTSEQFF. The CDR3 region has the DNA TGTGCCAGCAGTCCAGGGGAGAGTACTTCAGAGCAGTTCTTC.

The chain employs TRBV6-1 and TRBJ1-5, with TRBD1 matching over 8 bases. CDR1 and CDR2 from the germline V gene are MNHNS and SASEGT. The CDR3 runs to 15 residues. V lost 7 bases and J lost 5; bases outside the gene matches: 10. For the CDR3, the DNA is TGTGCCAGCACCTTTAGGACAGGGAAGGATCAGCCCCAGCATTTT. Its translation is CASTFRTGKDQPQHF.

This clone was found a few times. The CDR3 nucleotides read TGTGCCAGCAGTGACTGGGGCGGGAGGAACGAGCAGTACTTC. It translates to CASSDWGGRNEQYF. The chain combines TRBV6-4 with TRBJ2-7; the match to TRBD2 covers 8 bases. Trimming at V came to 1 base and at J to 5 bases, leaving 4 bases not matched to a gene. Germline V lookup: CDR1 MRHNA, CDR2 SNTAGT. The length of the CDR3 is 14 residues.

This chain uses TRBV11-2 with TRBJ2-7; possible D gene TRBD1, 6 bases. Trimming cost V 3 bases and J 4 bases, with 13 bases left between them. Germline assignment: CDR1 SGHAT and CDR2 FQNNGV. The CDR3 contains 14 residues. DNA for the CDR3: TGTGCCAGCAGCTTCGCCAGGGGCGGATACGAGCAGTACTTC. Translating it yields CASSFARGGYEQYF.

The chain links TRBV4-3 to TRBJ2-1; 13 bases fit TRBD2. Trimming took 0 bases from V and 0 from J; bases not matched to a gene: 5. The CDR3 has 19 residues. Germline V gene lookup returns CDR1 LGHNA and CDR2 YSLEER. CDR3 sequence: CASSQDPTSGRISYNEQFF. DNA for the CDR3: TGCGCCAGCAGCCAAGACCCGACTAGCGGGAGGATCTCCTACAATGAGCAGTTCTTC.

The chain links TRBV5-1 to TRBJ2-1; 10 bases are shared with TRBD2. This CDR3 spans 15 amino acids. Germline V gene data show CDR1 as SGHRS and CDR2 as YFSETQ. J lost 7 bases, V lost 4 bases, and 8 bases had no gene match. The CDR3 loop is CASSLSSGSANEQFF. The CDR3 nucleotides read TGCGCCAGCAGCCTCTCTAGCGGGAGCGCGAATGAGCAGTTCTTC.

V usage is TRBV27 and J usage is TRBJ1-2; 11 bases align to TRBD1. Losses at the gene ends were 6 bases for V and 8 bases for J; bases not matched to a gene: 14. The V gene's germline CDR1 is MNHEY and CDR2 SMNVEV (reference sequence). The CDR3 spans 16 residues. Here the CDR3 DNA reads TGTGCCAGCAGCCGGGGAGGGGGACAGGGGGGATCAGGCTACACCTTC. Its protein product is CASSRGGGQGGSGYTF.

The chain uses TRBV5-4 and TRBJ1-2; weak D call: TRBD1 (5 bases). The length of the CDR3 is 15 residues. V shed 1 base and J shed 4 bases, with 14 bases lying between them. The germline gives CDR1 SGHNT, CDR2 YYREEE (reference sequence). CDR3 nucleotide sequence: TGTGCCAGCAGCTTGACCTCCGGGGGTGGCTATGGCTACACCTTC. It is translated as CASSLTSGGGYGYTF.

This clone was detected only once. The V gene is TRBV4-2, the J gene TRBJ1-1; D gene ambiguous. This CDR3 comprises 15 residues. Per the germline V gene, CDR1 is LGHNA and CDR2 is YNFKEQ. V was clipped by 0 bases and J by 2 bases, with 10 bases between them. CDR3 sequence: CASSQDGLTNTEAFF. In DNA form, the CDR3 reads TGTGCCAGCAGCCAAGATGGCCTCACCAACACTGAAGCTTTCTTT.

The V gene is TRBV5-5, the J gene TRBJ1-5, with 9 bases that match TRBD1. V lost 0 bases to trimming and J lost 5 bases; unmatched junction nucleotides: 3. The CDR3 length is 15 residues. CDR1 SGHKS and CDR2 YYEKEE come from the germline V gene (reference sequence). CDR3 DNA sequence: TGTGCCAGCAGCTTGGGATGGACAGGGGATCAGCCCCAGCATTTT. Translation: CASSLGWTGDQPQHF.

This chain joins TRBV19 and TRBJ2-3; D not certain. The CDR3 sequence is 14 residues long. CDR1 and CDR2 from the germline V gene are LNHDA and SQIVND (reference sequence). The V end lost 0 bases, the J end lost 3 bases, and 7 bases lay between the germline ends. The CDR3 reads CASSIDERTDTQYF. In nucleotides, the CDR3 is TGTGCCAGTAGTATAGATGAGAGGACAGATACGCAGTATTTT.

The gene calls are TRBV25-1 and TRBJ2-7; the match to TRBD1 covers 7 bases. From germline, CDR1 is MGHDK and CDR2 SYGVNS. The CDR3 has 15 amino acids. With V trimmed by 3 bases and J by 0 bases, 5 bases remained unmatched. The CDR3 spells CASSDPRDSSYEQYF. The CDR3 nucleotides read TGTGCCAGCAGTGACCCCCGGGACAGCTCCTACGAGCAGTACTTC.